The 21 T cell receptor beta chains listed next were all sequenced from one sample in a study of T cell clonality in common variable immunodeficiency. Their antigens remain unidentified. The study's findings and limits: In common variable immunodeficiency, TCR beta chains reportedly carried fewer deletions and N-nucleotide insertions.

Repertoires were generated with immunoSEQ multiplex PCR, while TCRdb's copy carries only in-frame clones and drops some. The repertoire consists of some 42,000 clones, none detected only once. The source material was peripheral blood mononuclear cells. The source of these receptors is a human donor with common variable immunodeficiency.

This clone was observed many times. The read is 3 residues too short to cover the CDR3 end, so that end is filled in from the germline J gene. The chain employs TRBV18 and TRBJ2-5; TRBD2 might be the D (5 bases). Trimming took off 3 bases at V and 3 bases at J, with 8 bases between the two ends. CDR3 length equals 13 residues. CDR1 and CDR2 (germline): KGHSH, LQKENI. CDR3 protein: CASSPDGEETQYF. The covered CDR3 bases are TGTGCCAGCTCACCGGACGGGGAAGAGACC.

To note about this clone: The read ends 3 residues shy of where the CDR3 ends; the end is completed using the germline J gene. This sequence joins TRBV29-1 and TRBJ2-3, with 8 bases matching TRBD1. The junction had 6 bases not matched to a gene; V was cut back by 4 bases and J by 3 bases. Germline assignment: CDR1 SQVTM and CDR2 ANQGSEA. CDR3 size: 14 residues. The DNA read from the CDR3 is TGCAGCGTTGTAGGGACAGGAGTTACAGATACG. Translated, it gives CSVVGTGVTDT. The entire CDR3 sequence reads CSVVGTGVTDTQYF.

This clone was counted at least ten times. The CDR3 sequence: CASSEATPGQGPGTQYF. CDR3 bases read: TGTGCCAGCAGTGAAGCGACGCCGGGACAGGGTCCCGGGACC. The chain links TRBV6-1 to TRBJ2-5, with 9 bases aligning to TRBD1. Read data end 3 residues before the CDR3 end; the end is taken from the germline J gene. J was trimmed by 7 bases and V by 0 bases; bases with no gene match: 12. Per the germline V gene, CDR1 is MNHNS and CDR2 is SASEGT. The length of the CDR3 is 17 residues.

In the case of this clone: The read finishes 3 residues shy of the CDR3 end, and the germline J gene is used to complete it. This chain links TRBV7-2 with TRBJ2-2; 7 bases are shared with TRBD2. Germline loops: CDR1 SGHTA, CDR2 FQGNSA. CDR3 length: 13 residues. The part of the CDR3 DNA that was read is TGTGCCAGCAGCCCCGAGGGAGGGGCTGAG. Translation gives CASSPEGGAE. The entire CDR3 reads CASSPEGGAELFF.

This clone was recorded at least ten times. Read coverage stops 3 residues before the CDR3 terminus; the germline J gene supplies the remainder. V usage is TRBV5-1 and J usage is TRBJ1-4; 8 nucleotides align to TRBD1. CDR1 and CDR2 (germline): SGHRS, YFSETQ. This CDR3 is 14 amino acids long. J gave up 8 bases and V 5 bases, and 8 bases lay outside the gene matches. CDR3 DNA, as far as it was read: TGCGCCAGCAGATCGCAGGGGGCAGGGGAAAAA. As protein: CASRSQGAGEK. The full CDR3 sequence reads CASRSQGAGEKLFF.

This clone was found many times. Read data end 3 residues before the CDR3 end; the end is taken from the germline J gene. The chain employs TRBV5-6 and TRBJ1-5; TRBD1 is a possible D gene (5 bases). Germline assignment: CDR1 SGHDT and CDR2 YYEEEE. The V and J ends lost 4 bases and 4 bases respectively, with 12 bases between them. The CDR3 length is 14 residues. The CDR3 loop reads CASSPNGGNQPQHF. The sequenced CDR3 bases are TGTGCCAGCAGCCCAAACGGGGGGAATCAGCCC.

Comment on this clone: The read gets to within 3 residues of the CDR3 end, and the germline J gene fills in the rest. The chain uses TRBV7-6 and TRBJ2-5; a possible D gene is TRBD1 (6 bases). With 3 bases removed from V and 1 base from J, the gap between germline ends came to 12 bases. The CDR3 is made up of 15 amino acids. Germline CDR1 SGHVS, CDR2 FNYEAQ. The covered CDR3 bases are TGTGCCAGCAGCTTCTCGACAGGCCGCCAAGAGACC. Protein: CASSFSTGRQET. The whole CDR3 sequence is CASSFSTGRQETQYF. Drawing the rest from reference TRBV7-6 and TRBJ2-5, the complete variable domain is GAGVSQSPRYKVTKRGQDVALRCDPISGHVSLYWYRQALGQGPEFLTYFNYEAQQDKSGLPNDRFSAERPEGSISTLTIQRTEQRDSAMYRCASSFSTGRQETQYFGPGTRLLVL.

This clone has just a few counts. The CDR3 extends 3 residues past the end of the read, so its final part is completed from the germline J gene. The chain uses TRBV6-2 or TRBV6-3 and TRBJ1-1; TRBD1 might be the D (6 bases). Trimming removed 6 bases from V and 1 base from J, with 18 bases in between. Germline V gene sequence: CDR1 MNHEY, CDR2 SVGEGT. The CDR3 is 16 residues long. The covered CDR3 bases are TGTGCCAGCAGGTCGTTATGGGGGCTTACGAACACTGAA. Encoded protein: CASRSLWGLTNTE. The complete CDR3 sequence is CASRSLWGLTNTEAFF.

There are many counts of this clone. The sequence runs out 3 residues before the end of the CDR3; the remainder is reconstructed from the germline J gene. The V call is TRBV7-3, the J call TRBJ2-3; D unresolved. The germline V and J ends were trimmed by 2 bases and 4 bases, with 4 bases remaining between them. CDR1 is SGHTA and CDR2 is FQGTGA in the germline V gene. CDR3 size: 12 residues. CDR3 DNA, as far as it was read: TGTGCCAGCAGCTTACGTGCAGATACG. It encodes CASSLRADT. The entire CDR3 sequence reads CASSLRADTQYF.

This clone was detected ten times or more. The read is 3 residues too short to cover the CDR3 end, so that end is filled in from the germline J gene. This chain uses TRBV7-8 with TRBJ2-1; the match to TRBD2 covers 11 bases. In germline, CDR1 is SGHVS, CDR2 FQNEAQ. The junction had 5 bases not matched to a gene; V was cut back by 4 bases and J by 3 bases. The CDR3 runs 16 residues. CDR3 DNA, as far as it was read: TGTGCCAGCAGCTCGCGACTAGCGGGGCACTACAATGAG. It yields the protein CASSSRLAGHYNE. The whole CDR3 protein is CASSSRLAGHYNEQFF.

This clone was seen only a few times. The read terminates 3 residues ahead of where the CDR3 ends, so the germline J gene completes it. The chain carries TRBV7-8 and TRBJ2-7; 7 nucleotides match TRBD1. The CDR3 runs to 14 residues. J lost 2 bases, V lost 5 bases, and 6 bases had no gene match. Per germline, CDR1 SGHVS and CDR2 FQNEAQ. The CDR3 protein is CASSLDGQAYEQYF. CDR3 bases read: TGTGCCAGCAGCCTAGACGGACAGGCCTACGAG.

This clone was observed many times. The read ends 3 residues shy of where the CDR3 ends; the end is completed using the germline J gene. This chain connects TRBV5-6 to TRBJ2-1, with 9 bases that match TRBD1. Germline V gene data show CDR1 as SGHDT and CDR2 as YYEEEE. The CDR3 is made up of 13 amino acids. The ends lost 2 bases at V and 8 bases at J; junction bases unmatched: 2. The covered CDR3 bases are TGTGCCAGCAGCTTACAGGGGGCCCATGAG. It specifies CASSLQGAHE. The whole CDR3 sequence reads CASSLQGAHEQFF.

The CDR3 bases that were read are TGTGCCAGCAGCTCGTCCTCTAGCGGGGGTTTCGAG. Its protein product is CASSSSSSGGFE. The full CDR3 reads CASSSSSSGGFEQYF. This chain links TRBV7-2 with TRBJ2-7, with 10 positions matching TRBD2. Sequencing ends 3 residues short of the CDR3 end; the germline J gene provides the rest. This CDR3 has 15 amino acids. The V and J ends lost 4 bases and 6 bases, in that order; junction bases with no gene match: 9. From germline, CDR1 is SGHTA and CDR2 FQGNSA. Full variable domain (outside the CDR3, taken from reference TRBV7-2 and TRBJ2-7): GAGVSQSPSNKVTEKGKDVELRCDPISGHTALYWYRQSLGQGLEFLIYFQGNSAPDKSGLPSDRFSAERTGGSVSTLTIQRTQQEDSAVYLCASSSSSSGGFEQYFGPGTRLTVT.

This clone was seen ten or more times. The read comes to an end 3 residues before the CDR3 does, leaving the germline J gene to fill in the end. This rearrangement joins TRBV5-1 to TRBJ2-2; tentative D call: TRBD1 (6 bases). Germline CDR1 SGHRS, CDR2 YFSETQ. The ends were cut back, 5 bases at V and 0 bases at J, with 8 bases in the middle. This CDR3 has 14 amino acids. The CDR3 bases that were read are TGCGCCAGCAGAACAGGGACGAACACCGGGGAG. Translation gives CASRTGTNTGE. The entire CDR3 reads CASRTGTNTGELFF.

As regards this clone: The read terminates 3 residues ahead of where the CDR3 ends, so the germline J gene completes it. V and J are TRBV19 and TRBJ2-1; 9 bases match TRBD1. Per germline, CDR1 LNHDA and CDR2 SQIVND (reference sequence). Unmatched junction bases numbered 13, after V lost 5 bases and J lost 8 bases. This CDR3 region has 16 residues. The sequenced CDR3 bases are TGTGCCAGTAGTTCCCTCCCGGGACAGGGAACGGATGAG. Amino acid sequence: CASSSLPGQGTDE. The whole CDR3 region reads CASSSLPGQGTDEQFF.

On this clone: One junction end disagrees with the germline gene, perhaps due to a read error. The read stops 3 residues short of the end of the CDR3; the missing end is completed from the germline J gene. Distinct nucleotide sequences in the sample also encode this CDR3. The chain has TRBV7-9 and TRBJ2-7; D is perhaps TRBD2 (6 bases). Per germline, CDR1 SEHNR and CDR2 FQNEAQ (reference sequence). The CDR3 runs 13 residues. CDR3 loop: CSSSLPGAYEQYF. The sequenced part of the CDR3 DNA is TGTTCCAGCAGCCTCCCGGGGGCCTACGAG.

About this clone itself: The CDR3 end lies 3 residues beyond the end of the read and is filled in from the germline J gene. The chain has TRBV18 and TRBJ1-2, with TRBD1 matching over 8 bases. The CDR3 totals 17 residues. In germline, CDR1 is KGHSH, CDR2 LQKENI. V gave up 6 bases and J gave up 5 bases; unmatched junction bases: 17. The CDR3 protein is CASSLIQGDLTQYGYTF. The sequenced part of the CDR3 DNA is TGTGCCAGCTCCCTCATACAGGGGGACCTTACGCAGTATGGC. The entire variable domain, with the rest obtained from reference TRBV18 and TRBJ1-2, is as follows: NAGVMQNPRHLVRRRGQEARLRCSPMKGHSHVYWYRQLPEEGLKFMVYLQKENIIDESGMPKERFSAEFPKEGPSILRIQQVVRGDSAAYFCASSLIQGDLTQYGYTFGSGTRLTVV.

This clone occurred many times. The read stops 3 residues short of the end of the CDR3; the missing end is completed from the germline J gene. The rearrangement joins TRBV11-3 to TRBJ2-3; D may be TRBD1 (5 bases). The CDR3 is 15 amino acids. CDR1 SGHNT and CDR2 YENEEA come from the germline V gene. V was pared by 0 bases and J by 2 bases, with 9 bases between. CDR3 bases read: TGTGCCAGCAGCTTAGACGAGACAGTCACAGATACG. Protein sequence: CASSLDETVTDT. The whole CDR3 region reads CASSLDETVTDTQYF.

This clone occurred a few times. The read comes to an end 3 residues before the CDR3 does, leaving the germline J gene to fill in the end. This chain links TRBV6-1 with TRBJ2-5; a possible D gene is TRBD1 (6 bases). In germline, CDR1 is MNHNS, CDR2 SASEGT. This CDR3 comprises 14 residues. Trimming left V 4 bases short and J 3 bases short, with 12 bases between. The CDR3 spells CASSVGQSEETQYF. The sequenced CDR3 bases are TGTGCCAGCAGTGTTGGACAGTCCGAAGAGACC.

This clone was detected a few times. The read terminates 3 residues ahead of where the CDR3 ends, so the germline J gene completes it. The chain employs TRBV5-1 and TRBJ2-6; 12 bases are shared with TRBD1. This CDR3 spans 19 amino acids. Germline V gene lookup returns CDR1 SGHRS and CDR2 YFSETQ. Germline trimming cut 0 bases from V and 4 bases from J; bases unmatched to any gene: 8. The chain's CDR3 is CASSLGPGQGAQGANVLTF. The CDR3 DNA, read in part, is TGCGCCAGCAGCTTGGGACCGGGACAGGGGGCGCAAGGGGCCAACGTC. Full variable domain (outside the CDR3, taken from reference TRBV5-1 and TRBJ2-6): KAGVTQTPRYLIKTRGQQVTLSCSPISGHRSVSWYQQTPGQGLQFLFEYFSETQRNKGNFPGRFSGRQFSNSRSEMNVSTLELGDSALYLCASSLGPGQGAQGANVLTFGAGSRLTVL.

This clone was detected only a few times. The read terminates 3 residues ahead of where the CDR3 ends, so the germline J gene completes it. V gene TRBV30 combines with J gene TRBJ1-6; possibly TRBD1 for D (5 bases). The germline CDR1 and CDR2 sequences are GTSNPN and SVGIG (reference sequence). The CDR3 consists of 12 residues. Here the CDR3 reads CAWGRAGGTLHF. The DNA read from the CDR3 is TGTGCCTGGGGACGCGCTGGGGGGACC.